This T cell receptor beta chain was observed in a study of blood T cell repertoires in COVID-19. Using immunoSEQ multiplex PCR, the repertoire was profiled, and TCRdb retains in-frame clones only, with some absent. The sample includes tens of thousands of clones, roughly 84% of them seen just once. The CDR3 extends over 13 amino acids. The V and J ends lost 0 bases and 8 bases respectively, with 10 bases between them. Germline V lookup: CDR1 MNHEY, CDR2 SVGAGI. The receptor was isolated from a man aged 70 or older with acute or convalescent COVID-19. The J gene is TRBJ1-2, the V gene TRBV6-5; TRBD1 is a possible D gene (5 bases). Specimen: peripheral blood. The CDR3 nucleotides read TGTGCCAGCAGTTACTCGGACACGAAAGGCTACACCTTC. Translated: CASSYSDTKGYTF.